The T cell receptor beta chain under discussion was sequenced for a study of blood T cell repertoires in COVID-19. In the original analysis: Reference gene primer amplification yielded estimated nucleated cell counts. Assay: immunoSEQ multiplex PCR; the TCRdb copy retains only in-frame clones and omits some. V and J calls and clone size are copied from that table; D and trimming were computed from the DNA. The table has 120,000 or so clones, around four fifths seen once. Deletions cut 3 bases from V and 1 base from J, with 12 bases between. Germline CDR1 is MNHNS and CDR2 is SASEGT. The CDR3 length is 15 residues.

The chain is built from TRBV6-1 and TRBJ1-1; D is uncertain. What was sequenced was peripheral blood. The receptor's source is a man older than 75 with active or convalescent COVID-19. CDR3 in DNA: TGTGCCAGCAGTGACGGGGAAGTCAGGAACACTGAAGCTTTCTTT. This translates into CASSDGEVRNTEAFF.